Sequencing of this T cell receptor (beta chain) was carried out in a study of blood T cell repertoires in COVID-19. Overall study context: The cDNA or gDNA used as material had been derived from T cells, B-cell-depleted T cells, or PBMCs.

The authors' processing: Estimation of nucleated cell counts relied on the amplification of reference gene primers. The data were produced by immunoSEQ multiplex PCR, yet TCRdb's version contains in-frame clones alone and is incomplete. That table supplies the V and J calls and clone size; D and trimming were determined from the DNA. The sample lists 150,000 or so clones, approximately 95% seen once, with 2% in the top ten. During active infection, Seattle patients enrolled and were then monitored through disease. What was sequenced was peripheral blood. This sequence was found in a woman in her fifties or sixties with COVID-19, enrolled during active disease.

CDR3 in DNA: TGTGCCAGTAGTATGGGTCAGGGGGTTCAGCCCCAGCATTTT. It yields the protein CASSMGQGVQPQHF. The chain is built from TRBV19 and TRBJ1-5; 7 nucleotides line up with TRBD1. This CDR3 comprises 14 residues. The V gene's germline CDR1 is LNHDA and CDR2 SQIVND (reference sequence). V lost 3 bases and J lost 6; bases outside the gene matches: 5.